Listed below are T cell receptor beta chains from one sample, sequenced in a study of PD-1 and CTLA-4 blockade in melanoma. Assay used: immunoSEQ multiplex PCR; TCRdb lists only in-frame clones, some missing. This table holds about 21,000 clones, about nine tenths found once. The sequencing here drew on CD8+ T cells from peripheral blood, taken before anti-PD-1 treatment. These receptors were collected from a human donor with melanoma. The CDR3 runs from the conserved cysteine through the conserved F or W. The D gene is left open where the match is weak. The listing skips clone size in some rows; elsewhere it reads once, few, many or a size class.

clone_size j_call v_call d_call cdr3_nt cdr3_aa
. TRBJ1-1 TRBV5-8 . TGTGCCAGCAGCCCACTACAAATAGGAGGCCATGAAGCTTTCTTT CASSPLQIGGHEAFF
once TRBJ1-1 TRBV9 . TGTGCCAGCGGTTTGAACACTGAAGCTTTCTTT CASGLNTEAFF
. TRBJ2-7 TRBV7-9 . TGTGCCAGCAGCCCCGGGGAGCGGAGGGGATCTATCCGGGAGCAGTACTTC CASSPGERRGSIREQYF
. TRBJ2-1 TRBV12-3/TRBV12-4 TRBD2 TGTGCCAGCAGTTTACTAGGGACTAGCCTTACGTTCTTC CASSLLGTSLTFF
. TRBJ2-7 TRBV2 TRBD2 TGTGCCACCCTCTCGGGGGGCGAGCAGTACTTC CATLSGGEQYF
. TRBJ1-3 TRBV7-6 . TGTGCCAGCAGCTTAGGAGGGTGGGTGTCACTAAACACCATATATTTT CASSLGGWVSLNTIYF
. TRBJ1-1 TRBV10-3 . TGTGCCTCCCGGGACGGAGGAATCACTGAAGCTTTCTTT CASRDGGITEAFF
. TRBJ1-2 TRBV14 . TGTGCCAGCAGCTTTACCGGGACGGGCTATGGCTACACCTTC CASSFTGTGYGYTF
. TRBJ1-2 TRBV5-1 TRBD1 TGCGCCAGCAGCTTACGGGACAGGGATTCCGATGGCTACACCTTC CASSLRDRDSDGYTF
. TRBJ2-7 TRBV30 . TGTGCCTGGAGAATCGGGGGATCTTACGAGCAGTACTTC CAWRIGGSYEQYF
. TRBJ2-7 TRBV6-5 . TGTGCCAGCAGTTACTCGACCAGGGCTTCCTACGAGCAGTACTTC CASSYSTRASYEQYF
. TRBJ2-1 TRBV4-2 TRBD2 TGTGCCAGCAGCCAAGTGGGGACTAGCGGGGACAATGAGCAGTTCTTC CASSQVGTSGDNEQFF
. TRBJ2-1 TRBV18 . TGTGCCAGCTCAATCCCACAGCGGAGCTCCTACAATGAGCAGTTCTTC CASSIPQRSSYNEQFF
once TRBJ2-1 TRBV29-1 . TGCAGCGTTGGAGCAACCCATGAGCAGTTCTTC CSVGATHEQFF
. TRBJ1-4 TRBV27 . TGTGCCAGCAGTTTAAGAGAAGGGGCAACTAATGAAAAACTGTTTTTT CASSLREGATNEKLFF
. TRBJ1-1 TRBV6-5 . TGTGCCTCGGGCAAGAACACTGAAGCTTTCTTT CASGKNTEAFF
. TRBJ2-3 TRBV19 . TGTGCCAGTAGCTTCTCAGAGGGTTTGTGGACATCAGATACGCAGTATTTT CASSFSEGLWTSDTQYF
large TRBJ2-3 TRBV6-5 . TGTGCCAGCAGCCTCGAGGGGGGGGACACAGATACGCAGTATTTT CASSLEGGDTDTQYF
. TRBJ1-2 TRBV5-1 . TGCGCCAGCAGCTTGGGTGCAGGGGATGACTACACCTTC CASSLGAGDDYTF
once TRBJ2-3 TRBV10-2 TRBD2 TGCGCCAGCAGTGAGTCCGGGACTAGGGGTTTGGATACGCAGTATTTT CASSESGTRGLDTQYF
. TRBJ2-1 TRBV4-2 . TGTGCCAGCAGCCAAGAAGGGGTTTACAATGAGCAGTTCTTC CASSQEGVYNEQFF
. TRBJ2-1 TRBV27 TRBD1 TGTGCCAGCACCCCGGGACAGGGCTCCTTCTCCTACAATGAGCAGTTCTTC CASTPGQGSFSYNEQFF
. TRBJ1-2 TRBV4-1 . TGCGCCAGCAGCGATGAGGGGTGGCAGCCCAGGGGAGGCTACACCTTC CASSDEGWQPRGGYTF
. TRBJ1-4 TRBV28 TRBD1 TGTGCCAGCAGTTCCGCGGACAGGTCGGAGGAAAAACTGTTTTTT CASSSADRSEEKLFF
. TRBJ2-1 TRBV5-6 . TGTGCCAGCAGCGGGGGCCAGGGTAGGTTCGACAATGAGCAGTTCTTC CASSGGQGRFDNEQFF
. TRBJ2-7 TRBV13 TRBD2 TGTGCCAGCAGCGGGGGACTAGCGGGGGACGAGCAGTACTTC CASSGGLAGDEQYF
. TRBJ1-2 TRBV25-1 . TGTGCCAGCAGTTCTCTCTCTAACTATGGCTACACCTTC CASSSLSNYGYTF
. TRBJ2-7 TRBV5-4 . TGTGCCAGCAGCTCCACTCCATCCATGGAGCAGTACTTC CASSSTPSMEQYF
. TRBJ2-5 TRBV28 . TGTGCCAGCAGTTTGGAGTTCCAAGAGACCCAGTACTTC CASSLEFQETQYF
. TRBJ2-7 TRBV19 . TGTGCCAGTAGTTCCTACTACGAGCAGTACTTC CASSSYYEQYF
. TRBJ2-3 TRBV28 . TGTGCCAGCAGAACAGTAGACTCAGATACGCAGTATTTT CASRTVDSDTQYF
. TRBJ1-2 TRBV7-8 . TGTGCCAGCAGCCCCGGGGCCCTCTATGGCTACACCTTC CASSPGALYGYTF
large TRBJ2-7 TRBV18 . TGTGCCAGCTCACCACCCAATAAGCCAATATCACAATCCTACGAGCAGTACTTC CASSPPNKPISQSYEQYF
once TRBJ1-1 TRBV6-5 . TGTGCCAGCAGTAGGGGCGGGAACACTGAAGCTTTCTTT CASSRGGNTEAFF
. TRBJ2-7 TRBV27 . TGTGCCAGCAGTTTTGCCGGGCAGGAGCAGTACTTC CASSFAGQEQYF
. TRBJ1-5 TRBV7-2 . TGTGCCAGCAGCTTGGGCGGGGAGGGAGGCCTCCAACCCCAGCATTTT CASSLGGEGGLQPQHF
. TRBJ2-1 TRBV6-5 TRBD2 TGTGCCAGCAGGGGCCTAGCGGGGGGGCCCGATGAGCAGTTCTTC CASRGLAGGPDEQFF
once TRBJ1-2 TRBV4-1 . TGCGCCAGCAGCCAAGTCCGGTCTTCGAATGGCTACACCTTC CASSQVRSSNGYTF